What follows is one T cell receptor (beta chain) and its context. The antigen remains unidentified. Looked up from germline, CDR1 is MNHEY and CDR2 is SVGAGI. The CDR3 is made up of 14 amino acids. The V end lost 7 bases, the J end lost 4 bases, and 15 bases lay between the germline ends. This sample was included in a study of human T cells and chemical hapten exposure. Looking at the study overall: Throughout a study of 20 to 25 weeks, patients underwent weekly scalp administration of diphenylcyclopropenone doses. Patients, mostly women, had alopecia areata, alopecia totalis or alopecia universalis. Minor pooled library volume differences mainly drove per-sample TCR yield variation. General study results and limits: The number of TCRs above 1 in 1000 frequency did not change after DPC sensitization.

Time point of the sample: pre-sensitization, week 0. Treatment defined: therapeutic diphenylcyclopropenone sensitization with weekly scalp DPC. One entry per CDR3 protein results from TCRdb running MiXCR on the RACE reads. The profile shows 240,000 or so distinct CDR3 sequences, 8.6% of them singletons. This rearrangement joins TRBV6-5 to TRBJ2-3, with D possibly being TRBD1 or TRBD2 (5 bases each). The source is a woman aged 35 to 49 with alopecia areata. Some clones in this sample may be carry-over from other donors' samples. The specimen comprised whole blood, sampled in connection with sensitization to the hapten diphenylcyclopropenone (DPC). CDR3 bases: TGTGCCAGCATGAGAGGGACCCTGGCAGATACGCAGTATTTT. Protein sequence: CASMRGTLADTQYF.